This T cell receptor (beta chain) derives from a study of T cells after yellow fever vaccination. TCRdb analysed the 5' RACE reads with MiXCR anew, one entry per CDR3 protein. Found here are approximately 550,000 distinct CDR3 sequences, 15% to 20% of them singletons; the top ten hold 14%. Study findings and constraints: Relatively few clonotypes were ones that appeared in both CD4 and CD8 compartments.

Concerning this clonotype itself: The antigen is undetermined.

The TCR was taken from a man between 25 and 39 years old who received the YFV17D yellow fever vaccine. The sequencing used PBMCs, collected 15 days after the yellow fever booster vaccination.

The CDR3 loop is CAWSRTTGATEAFF. DNA of the CDR3: TGTGCCTGGTCTAGGACCACCGGGGCCACTGAAGCTTTCTTT. The rearrangement links TRBV30 to TRBJ1-1; perhaps TRBD1 as D (5 bases). Trimming stripped 5 bases from V and 4 bases from J, with 17 bases between. Germline CDR1 GTSNPN, CDR2 SVGIG (reference sequence). This CDR3 is 14 amino acids long.